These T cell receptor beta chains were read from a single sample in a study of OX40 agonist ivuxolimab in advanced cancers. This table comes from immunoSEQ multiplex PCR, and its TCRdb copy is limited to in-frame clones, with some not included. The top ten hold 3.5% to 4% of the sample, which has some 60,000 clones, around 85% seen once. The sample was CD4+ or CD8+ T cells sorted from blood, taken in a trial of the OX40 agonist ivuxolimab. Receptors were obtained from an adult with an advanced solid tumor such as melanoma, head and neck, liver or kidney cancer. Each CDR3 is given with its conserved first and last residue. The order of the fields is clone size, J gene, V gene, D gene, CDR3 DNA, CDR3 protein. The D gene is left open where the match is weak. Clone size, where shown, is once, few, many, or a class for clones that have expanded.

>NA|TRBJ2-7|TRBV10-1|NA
TGCGCCAGCAGTGAGGGGGGGCCCTACGAGCAGTACTTC
CASSEGGPYEQYF
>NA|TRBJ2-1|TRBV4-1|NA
TGCGCCAGCAGCCCCCCGGTGGGGGACAATGAGCAGTTCTTC
CASSPPVGDNEQFF
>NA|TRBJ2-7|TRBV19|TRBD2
TGTGCCAGTAAGGAGACAGCGGGAGGGACCTACGAGCAGTACTTC
CASKETAGGTYEQYF
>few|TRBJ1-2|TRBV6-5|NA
TGTGCCAGCAGTTACCGGAGGGGGGGATATGGCTACACCTTC
CASSYRRGGYGYTF
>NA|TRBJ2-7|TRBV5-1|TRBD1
TGCGCCAGCAGCTTGGGCCCGGGACAGTCCTACGAGCAGTACTTC
CASSLGPGQSYEQYF
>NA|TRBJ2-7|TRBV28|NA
TGTGCCAGCAGTTTAGGTCCATTGGACGAGCAGTACTTC
CASSLGPLDEQYF
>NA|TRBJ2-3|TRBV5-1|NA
TGCGCCAGCAGCTTGATAGGGTCTAGCACAGATACGCAGTATTTT
CASSLIGSSTDTQYF
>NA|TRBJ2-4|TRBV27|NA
TGTGCCAGCAGTTCAGGCTGGGGTGGGGCCAAAAACATTCAGTACTTC
CASSSGWGGAKNIQYF
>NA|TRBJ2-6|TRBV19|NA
TGTGCCAGTAGTTTCGTCTTCTCTGGGGCCAACGTCCTGACTTTC
CASSFVFSGANVLTF
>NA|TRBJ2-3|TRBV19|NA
TGTGCCAGTAGTATAGGGAAGGCGGGAAAAGATACGCAGTATTTT
CASSIGKAGKDTQYF
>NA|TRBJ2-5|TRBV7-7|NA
TGTGCTAGCAGCTTAAACCGGGACAATCAAGAGACCCAGTACTTC
CASSLNRDNQETQYF
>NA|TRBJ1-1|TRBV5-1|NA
TGCGCCAGCAGCCCCGGGTCCGAAATCAGGACTTTCTTT
CASSPGSEIRTFF
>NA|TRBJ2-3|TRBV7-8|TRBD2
TGTGCCAGCAGCCCTTACCAGCGGGGGGGCGATGATACGCAGTATTTT
CASSPYQRGGDDTQYF
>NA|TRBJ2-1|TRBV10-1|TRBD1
TGCGCCAGCAGTGAGTCCGAGGCGACAGGGCGCGCGAATGAGCAGTTCTTC
CASSESEATGRANEQFF
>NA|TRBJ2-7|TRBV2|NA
TGTGCCAGCAGTGAAGGGCCAGGCTACGAGCAGTACTTC
CASSEGPGYEQYF
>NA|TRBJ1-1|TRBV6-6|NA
TGTGCCAGCAGTCCACAGGGCTGGGACACTGAAGCTTTCTTT
CASSPQGWDTEAFF
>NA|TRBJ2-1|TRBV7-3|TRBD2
TGTGCCAGCAGCTTGTCTAGCGGGAGTGAGCAGTTCTTC
CASSLSSGSEQFF
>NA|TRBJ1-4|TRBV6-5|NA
TGTGCCAGCAGTTACAGTCCGGGGAGGGATGAAAAACTGTTTTTT
CASSYSPGRDEKLFF
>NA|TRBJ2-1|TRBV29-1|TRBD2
TGCAGCGTTGACCAAAGCGGGGGTAGTGAGCAGTTCTTC
CSVDQSGGSEQFF
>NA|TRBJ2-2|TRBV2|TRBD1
TGTGCCAGCACGGGACAGGGGGCCCCCGGGGAGCTGTTTTTT
CASTGQGAPGELFF
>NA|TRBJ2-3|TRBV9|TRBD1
TGTGCCAGCAGCGTCGGGACAGGGGGCAACACAGATACGCAGTATTTT
CASSVGTGGNTDTQYF
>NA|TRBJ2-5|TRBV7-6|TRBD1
TGTGCCAGCAGCATTGCTTCAGGGACAGGGGGCTGGGAGACCCAGTACTTC
CASSIASGTGGWETQYF
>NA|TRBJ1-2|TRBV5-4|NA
TGTGCCAGCAGCTTGGGGTCGGGGCGGGATGGCTACACCTTC
CASSLGSGRDGYTF
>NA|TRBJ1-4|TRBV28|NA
TGTGCCAGCAGAAATTTTCCGGGTCCGCGGGATGAAAAACTGTTTTTT
CASRNFPGPRDEKLFF